One and the same sample provided the 5 T cell receptor beta chains below, sequenced in a study of T cell responses to AZD1222 COVID-19 vaccine. The data were produced by immunoSEQ multiplex PCR, yet TCRdb's version contains in-frame clones alone and is incomplete. Altogether 100,000 to 120,000 clones are present, 87% being singletons, with the ten largest covering about 3%. The sequencing here drew on peripheral blood, taken on day 0 of AZD1222 vaccination. These receptors originate from an adult in good health.

The gene calls are TRBV6-5 and TRBJ2-5; D gene uncertain. The CDR3 spans 14 residues. The germline CDR1 and CDR2 sequences are MNHEY and SVGAGI. Trimming removed 7 bases at V and 1 base at J, with 13 bases between. CDR3 in amino acids: CASTLGPRQETQYF. CDR3 nucleotides: TGTGCCAGCACCTTGGGCCCCCGCCAAGAGACCCAGTACTTC.

J is TRBJ2-7 and V is TRBV24-1, with D perhaps being TRBD1 or TRBD2 (6 bases each). V was pared by 2 bases and J by 6 bases, with 19 bases between. The CDR3 extends over 16 amino acids. The germline CDR1 and CDR2 sequences are KGHDR and SFDVKD. Written as DNA, the CDR3 is TGTGCCACCAGTGATTATCATGAGGGGGGCCTCGGCGAGCAGTACTTC. Translated, it gives CATSDYHEGGLGEQYF.

V and J are TRBV7-3 and TRBJ1-1; no clear D gene. Trimming cost V 5 bases and J 1 base, with 11 bases left between them. Germline V CDR1 and CDR2: SGHTA, FQGTGA. CDR3 length: 14 residues. The CDR3 DNA reads TGTGCCAGCAGCAACTTAGGTGGGAACACTGAAGCTTTCTTT. It specifies CASSNLGGNTEAFF.

V gene TRBV18 combines with J gene TRBJ1-1, with TRBD1 matching over 8 bases. Germline V CDR1 and CDR2: KGHSH, LQKENI. This CDR3 region has 14 residues. V gave up 2 bases and J gave up 4 bases; unmatched junction bases: 3. The chain's CDR3 is CASSPTGGSTEAFF. DNA for the CDR3: TGTGCCAGCTCACCAACAGGGGGAAGCACTGAAGCTTTCTTT.

The V gene is TRBV28, the J gene TRBJ2-2; 10 bases align to TRBD1. Germline lookup yields CDR1 MDHEN and CDR2 SYDVKM. The CDR3 covers 14 residues. The V and J ends lost 5 bases and 4 bases, in that order; junction bases with no gene match: 1. CDR3 sequence reads: CASSRTGGTGELFF. The CDR3 DNA is TGTGCCAGCAGTCGGACAGGGGGCACCGGGGAGCTGTTTTTT.